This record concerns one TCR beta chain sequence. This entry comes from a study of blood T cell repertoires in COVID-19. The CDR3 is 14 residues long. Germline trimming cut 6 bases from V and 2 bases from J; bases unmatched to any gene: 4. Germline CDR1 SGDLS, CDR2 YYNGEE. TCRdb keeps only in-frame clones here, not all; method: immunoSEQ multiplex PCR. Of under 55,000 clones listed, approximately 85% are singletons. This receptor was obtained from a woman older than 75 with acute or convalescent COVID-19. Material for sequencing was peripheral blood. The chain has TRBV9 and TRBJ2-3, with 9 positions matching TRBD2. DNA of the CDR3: TGTGCCAGCACTAGCGGGATCAACACAGATACGCAGTATTTT. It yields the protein CASTSGINTDTQYF.